This TCR beta chain was recovered during a study of preoperative IRX-2 immunotherapy in early breast cancer. In germline, CDR1 is LNHDA, CDR2 SQIVND (reference sequence). J gave up 7 bases and V 2 bases, and 7 bases lay outside the gene matches. This CDR3 has 15 residues. Noted treatment: preoperative locoregional IRX-2 cytokine immunotherapy. Only in-frame clones appear in the TCRdb table, and some are missing; sequencing was by immunoSEQ multiplex PCR. The table records around 24,000 clones, around 79% of them present only once. The TCR comes from a human donor with breast cancer. The chain links TRBV19 to TRBJ1-5; 8 bases are a match to TRBD1. Sequences were derived from lymph node tissue, sampled after IRX-2 immunotherapy. The CDR3 region is CASSIPGGDGQPQHF. The CDR3 bases are TGTGCCAGTAGTATACCAGGGGGCGACGGACAGCCCCAGCATTTT. Using reference TRBV19 and TRBJ1-5 for the parts outside the CDR3, the full variable domain is DGGITQSPKYLFRKEGQNVTLSCEQNLNHDAMYWYRQDPGQGLRLIYYSQIVNDFQKGDIAEGYSVSREKKESFPLTVTSAQKNPTAFYLCASSIPGGDGQPQHFGDGTRLSIL.